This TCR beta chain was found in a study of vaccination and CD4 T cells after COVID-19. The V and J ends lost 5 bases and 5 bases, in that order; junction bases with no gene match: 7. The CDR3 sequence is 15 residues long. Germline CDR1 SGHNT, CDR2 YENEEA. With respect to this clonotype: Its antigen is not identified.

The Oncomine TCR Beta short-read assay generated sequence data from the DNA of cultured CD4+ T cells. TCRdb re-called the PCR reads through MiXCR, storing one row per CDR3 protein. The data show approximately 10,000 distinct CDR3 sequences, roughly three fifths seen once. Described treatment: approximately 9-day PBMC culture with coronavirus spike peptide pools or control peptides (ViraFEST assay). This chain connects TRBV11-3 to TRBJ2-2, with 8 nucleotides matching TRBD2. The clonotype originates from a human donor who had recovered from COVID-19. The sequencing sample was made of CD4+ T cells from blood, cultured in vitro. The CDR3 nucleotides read TGTGCCAGCAGCCGAGGGGCTAGCGGGACCGGGGAGCTGTTTTTT. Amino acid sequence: CASSRGASGTGELFF.